Below, 25 T cell receptor beta chains from the same sample are listed, as sequenced in a study of OX40 agonist ivuxolimab in advanced cancers. Using immunoSEQ multiplex PCR, the repertoire was profiled, and TCRdb retains in-frame clones only, with some absent. The data contain roughly 24,000 clones, about 85% of them singletons. Sequencing used CD4+ or CD8+ T cells sorted from blood, obtained in a trial of the OX40 agonist ivuxolimab. These receptors were taken from an adult with an advanced solid tumor such as melanoma, head and neck, liver or kidney cancer.

V and J are TRBV5-4 and TRBJ1-4; the match to TRBD1 covers 7 bases. Germline V lookup: CDR1 SGHNT, CDR2 YYREEE (reference sequence). The CDR3 has 13 amino acids. With 9 bases clipped from V and 8 bases from J, the junction kept 10 bases outside the gene matches. The CDR3 DNA reads TGTGCCACCCGACAGGGAATAGAGGAAAAACTGTTTTTT. This sequence encodes CATRQGIEEKLFF.

This clone was detected a few times. The chain joins TRBV30 to TRBJ2-3; D is uncertain. There are 15 residues in the CDR3. V was clipped by 3 bases and J by 1 base, with 14 bases between them. The germline CDR1 and CDR2 sequences are GTSNPN and SVGIG (reference sequence). CDR3 nucleotides: TGTGCCTGGAGAGGACGCCCCTCGGGCACAGATACGCAGTATTTT. Its protein product is CAWRGRPSGTDTQYF.

In DNA, the CDR3 is TGTGCCTGGAGTTCTCGGGACTTGTCTCAGCCCCAGCATTTT. Encoded protein: CAWSSRDLSQPQHF. This chain uses TRBV30 with TRBJ1-5, with D possibly matching TRBD1 (5 bases). Per the germline V gene, CDR1 is GTSNPN and CDR2 is SVGIG (reference sequence). CDR3 length equals 14 residues. Deletions cut 2 bases from V and 6 bases from J, with 14 bases between.

V is TRBV9 and J is TRBJ2-1; 7 bases fit TRBD2. V lost 4 bases to trimming and J lost 4 bases; unmatched junction nucleotides: 8. The CDR3 sequence is 15 residues long. The germline V gene encodes CDR1 SGDLS and CDR2 YYNGEE. The CDR3 DNA reads TGTGCCAGCAGCCCACACGGGGGGTCATACAATGAGCAGTTCTTC. This encodes CASSPHGGSYNEQFF.

V is TRBV30 and J is TRBJ2-4; no definite D call. From germline, CDR1 is GTSNPN and CDR2 SVGIG (reference sequence). The CDR3 is made up of 17 amino acids. V shed 1 base and J shed 0 bases, with 16 bases lying between them. CDR3 nucleotide sequence: TGTGCCTGGAGTGGAGGCAGAACCAGACTAGCCAAAAACATTCAGTACTTC. This translates into CAWSGGRTRLAKNIQYF.

This sequence joins TRBV2 and TRBJ2-7, with 7 positions matching TRBD2. CDR3 length: 15 amino acids. CDR1 is SNHLY and CDR2 is FYNNEI in the germline V gene. The V and J ends lost 3 bases and 4 bases, in that order; junction bases with no gene match: 9. The chain's CDR3 is CASSERGAGLYEQYF. CDR3 nucleotides: TGTGCCAGCAGTGAGCGGGGAGCGGGACTGTACGAGCAGTACTTC.

The chain couples TRBV7-8 to TRBJ1-1; maybe TRBD1 (6 bases). Germline V CDR1 and CDR2: SGHVS, FQNEAQ. Trimming removed 4 bases at V and 3 bases at J, with 18 bases between. There are 16 residues in the CDR3. CDR3 DNA: TGTGCCAGCAGCTCGAAGAGGGGGGGGAGACACACTGAAGCTTTCTTT. Protein product: CASSSKRGGRHTEAFF.

This clone was seen a single time. This chain connects TRBV10-3 to TRBJ2-3; 12 bases are a match to TRBD1. The CDR3 totals 14 residues. Germline CDR1 is ENHRY and CDR2 is SYGVKD. V lost 5 bases, J lost 6 bases, and 3 bases stayed unmatched. This chain's CDR3 is CAISTGQGADTQYF. The DNA for the CDR3 is TGTGCCATCAGTACGGGACAGGGGGCGGATACGCAGTATTTT.

This chain uses TRBV7-2 with TRBJ2-2; 9 positions agree with TRBD1. From germline, CDR1 is SGHTA and CDR2 FQGNSA. This CDR3 contains 17 residues. The V and J ends lost 3 bases and 6 bases, in that order; junction bases with no gene match: 11. The DNA for the CDR3 is TGTGCCAGCAGCTTCCCCCGGGACAGGGTTCGATCCGGGGAGCTGTTTTTT. Its protein is CASSFPRDRVRSGELFF.

The chain uses TRBV7-2 and TRBJ1-2, with 9 bases that match TRBD1. The V segment lost 1 base and the J segment 4 bases; nucleotides outside the gene matches: 1. CDR3 size: 14 residues. Per the germline V gene, CDR1 is SGHTA and CDR2 is FQGNSA. DNA of the CDR3: TGTGCCAGCAGCTTAGGGGACAGGGTCTATGGCTACACCTTC. It yields the protein CASSLGDRVYGYTF. The complete variable domain, with remaining parts taken from reference TRBV7-2 and TRBJ1-2, reads GAGVSQSPSNKVTEKGKDVELRCDPISGHTALYWYRQSLGQGLEFLIYFQGNSAPDKSGLPSDRFSAERTGGSVSTLTIQRTQQEDSAVYLCASSLGDRVYGYTFGSGTRLTVV.

The rearrangement uses TRBV5-6 and TRBJ1-1; D possibly corresponds to TRBD1 (5 bases). From germline, CDR1 is SGHDT and CDR2 YYEEEE. Trimming removed 5 bases from V and 1 base from J, with 15 bases in between. The CDR3 is 15 amino acids. CDR3 residues: CASSLLGEGNTEAFF. The CDR3 nucleotides read TGTGCCAGCAGTTTATTAGGGGAGGGGAACACTGAAGCTTTCTTT. Full variable domain (missing parts from reference TRBV5-6 and TRBJ1-1): DAGVTQSPTHLIKTRGQQVTLRCSPKSGHDTVSWYQQALGQGPQFIFQYYEEEERQRGNFPDRFSGHQFPNYSSELNVNALLLGDSALYLCASSLLGEGNTEAFFGQGTRLTVV.

J is TRBJ1-6 and V is TRBV5-1, with 10 bases identical to TRBD1. CDR1 is SGHRS, CDR2 YFSETQ, per germline. V lost 4 bases, J lost 8 bases, and 9 bases stayed unmatched. There are 16 residues in the CDR3. The CDR3 loop reads CASSDTGTGDHSPLHF. CDR3 in DNA: TGCGCCAGCAGCGATACCGGGACAGGGGACCATTCACCCCTCCACTTT.

The chain has TRBV6-5 and TRBJ2-1, with TRBD1 as a possible D gene (6 bases). CDR3 size: 15 residues. The germline V and J ends were trimmed by 2 bases and 9 bases, with 17 bases remaining between them. Germline CDR1 and CDR2: MNHEY and SVGAGI. The chain's CDR3 is CASSYMIQGQREQFF. The DNA for the CDR3 is TGTGCCAGCAGTTACATGATACAGGGTCAACGTGAGCAGTTCTTC.

The rearrangement joins TRBV16 to TRBJ2-2; D is uncertain. Germline V lookup: CDR1 KGHSY, CDR2 FQNENV. This CDR3 comprises 14 residues. With 0 bases removed from V and 0 bases from J, the gap between germline ends came to 2 bases. The CDR3 is CASSQSSNTGELFF. CDR3 nucleotides: TGTGCCAGCAGCCAATCTTCGAACACCGGGGAGCTGTTTTTT. The whole variable domain, remainder taken from reference TRBV16 and TRBJ2-2, is GEEVAQTPKHLVRGEGQKAKLYCAPIKGHSYVFWYQQVLKNEFKFLISFQNENVFDETGMPKERFSAKCLPNSPCSLEIQATKLEDSAVYFCASSQSSNTGELFFGEGSRLTVL.

The chain couples TRBV7-2 to TRBJ1-6; D possibly corresponds to TRBD1 (6 bases). This CDR3 comprises 14 residues. Trimming stripped 4 bases from V and 7 bases from J, with 11 bases between. Germline CDR1 and CDR2: SGHTA and FQGNSA. Here the CDR3 reads CASSYRENNSPLHF. The CDR3 nucleotides are TGTGCCAGCAGCTACAGGGAAAACAATTCACCCCTCCACTTT.

In its sample, this clone was seen once. The V gene is TRBV5-1, the J gene TRBJ2-6; 10 nucleotides line up with TRBD1. The CDR3 consists of 20 residues. The V gene end was trimmed by 4 bases and the J gene end by 0 bases; junction bases not matched to a gene: 13. Germline V gene data show CDR1 as SGHRS and CDR2 as YFSETQ. CDR3 sequence (DNA): TGCGCCAGCAGCCGGGGGACAGGGGCTTTTTCCCACTCTGGGGCCAACGTCCTGACTTTC. Its protein is CASSRGTGAFSHSGANVLTF.

In this sample, this clone turned up once. V gene TRBV5-1 combines with J gene TRBJ1-1; a possible D gene is TRBD1 (5 bases). Germline CDR1 SGHRS, CDR2 YFSETQ. V lost 0 bases and J 5 bases, leaving 11 bases between the germline ends. There are 14 residues in the CDR3. CDR3 DNA: TGCGCCAGCAGCTTGGTTGGCAGGGAGACTGAAGCTTTCTTT. This sequence encodes CASSLVGRETEAFF.

The CDR3 region has the DNA TGTGCCAGCGTCGACAGCTATAGCAATCAGCCCCAGCATTTT. This gives the protein CASVDSYSNQPQHF. The chain uses TRBV6-1 and TRBJ1-5, with D possibly matching TRBD1 (5 bases). The CDR3 loop spans 14 amino acids. Germline loops: CDR1 MNHNS, CDR2 SASEGT. The V gene lost 8 bases and the J gene lost 0 bases, with 11 bases spanning the gap.

This chain uses TRBV5-1 with TRBJ1-3; D not certain. Trimming removed 4 bases at V and 0 bases at J, with 11 bases between. This CDR3 has 15 amino acids. CDR1 is SGHRS and CDR2 is YFSETQ in the germline V gene. The CDR3 DNA sequence: TGCGCCAGCAGCACCGACGGTAGCTCTGGAAACACCATATATTTT. As protein: CASSTDGSSGNTIYF.

The chain employs TRBV11-2 and TRBJ1-2; D uncertain. This CDR3 comprises 15 residues. Trimming cost V 5 bases and J 0 bases, with 13 bases left between them. Germline-derived CDR1 and CDR2 are SGHAT and FQNNGV. This CDR3 is CASSPGRAANYGYTF. CDR3 in DNA: TGTGCCAGCAGCCCGGGCCGGGCCGCTAACTATGGCTACACCTTC. The full variable domain, in which reference TRBV11-2 and TRBJ1-2 provide the parts outside the CDR3, is EAGVAQSPRYKIIEKRQSVAFWCNPISGHATLYWYQQILGQGPKLLIQFQNNGVVDDSQLPKDRFSAERLKGVDSTLKIQPAKLEDSAVYLCASSPGRAANYGYTFGSGTRLTVV.

This clone appeared a single time. The chain uses TRBV10-1 and TRBJ2-3; no clear D gene. The CDR3 is 14 residues long. V lost 4 bases and J 6 bases, leaving 14 bases between the germline ends. Germline V gene lookup returns CDR1 WNHNN and CDR2 SYGVQD (reference sequence). The CDR3 coding sequence is TGCGCCAGCAGTGGTCCCGAACTTTCTGATACGCAGTATTTT. It yields the protein CASSGPELSDTQYF.

The chain employs TRBV7-2 and TRBJ2-7; 9 bases are a match to TRBD2. CDR1 and CDR2 (germline): SGHTA, FQGNSA. The CDR3 runs to 15 residues. V trimming: 3 bases; J trimming: 1 base; junction bases outside the gene matches: 4. CDR3 sequence (DNA): TGTGCCAGCAGCTTTGGGACTAGCAGATCCTACGAGCAGTACTTC. It is translated as CASSFGTSRSYEQYF.

This chain joins TRBV6-5 and TRBJ1-5; D is unclear. Per germline, CDR1 MNHEY and CDR2 SVGAGI. V was cut by 5 bases and J by 5 bases, with 13 bases left in between. The CDR3 is 14 amino acids. The CDR3 DNA is TGTGCCAGCAGTGTGGAGACATGGGATCAGCCCCAGCATTTT. Amino acids: CASSVETWDQPQHF.

This CDR3 reads CASSGTWGQPQHF. The CDR3, as DNA: TGTGCCAGCAGTGGTACTTGGGGACAGCCCCAGCATTTT. The chain joins TRBV6-6 to TRBJ1-5, with D uncertain. The CDR3 extends over 13 amino acids. V was pared by 5 bases and J by 7 bases, with 12 bases between. Germline values: CDR1 MNHNY, CDR2 SVGAGI (reference sequence).

This clone is a singleton in its sample. The rearrangement uses TRBV13 and TRBJ2-3, with D unclear. Per germline, CDR1 PRHDT and CDR2 FYEKMQ (reference sequence). Trimming removed 0 bases from V and 5 bases from J, with 6 bases in between. This CDR3 has 13 amino acids. The CDR3 reads CASSLGPGDTQYF. CDR3 in DNA: TGTGCCAGCAGCTTAGGTCCCGGAGATACGCAGTATTTT.